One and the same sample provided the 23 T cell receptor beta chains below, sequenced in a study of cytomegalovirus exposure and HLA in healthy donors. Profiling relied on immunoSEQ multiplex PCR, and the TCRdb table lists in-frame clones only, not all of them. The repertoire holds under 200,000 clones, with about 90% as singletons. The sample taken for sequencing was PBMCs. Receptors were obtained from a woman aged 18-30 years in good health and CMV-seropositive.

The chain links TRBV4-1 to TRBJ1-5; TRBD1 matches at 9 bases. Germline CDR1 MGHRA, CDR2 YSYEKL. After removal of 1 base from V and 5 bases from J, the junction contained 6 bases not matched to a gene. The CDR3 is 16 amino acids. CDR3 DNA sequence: TGCGCCAGCAGCCAAGGGGAGGGACAGGGCGATCAGCCCCAGCATTTT. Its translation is CASSQGEGQGDQPQHF.

The CDR3 reads CASSIGQRYQPQHF. DNA of the CDR3: TGTGCCAGTAGTATAGGACAGCGATATCAGCCCCAGCATTTT. The chain couples TRBV19 to TRBJ1-5, with D perhaps TRBD1 (5 bases). From germline, CDR1 is LNHDA and CDR2 SQIVND (reference sequence). Trimming cost V 1 base and J 5 bases, with 9 bases left between them. The CDR3 length is 14 residues.

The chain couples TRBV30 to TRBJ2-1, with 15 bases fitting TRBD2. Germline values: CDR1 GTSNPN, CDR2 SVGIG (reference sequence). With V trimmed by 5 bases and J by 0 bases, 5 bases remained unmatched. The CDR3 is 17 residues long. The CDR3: CAWPGLAGGSSYNEQFF. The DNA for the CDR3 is TGTGCCTGGCCGGGACTAGCGGGGGGAAGCTCCTACAATGAGCAGTTCTTC.

The CDR3 bases are TGTGCCAGCAGCCCACCTACGCCGGGCTACAATGAGCAGTTCTTC. Translation gives CASSPPTPGYNEQFF. The rearrangement uses TRBV28 and TRBJ2-1; no firm D call. The CDR3 is made up of 15 amino acids. The V and J ends lost 6 bases and 3 bases respectively, with 15 bases between them. The V gene's germline CDR1 is MDHEN and CDR2 SYDVKM.

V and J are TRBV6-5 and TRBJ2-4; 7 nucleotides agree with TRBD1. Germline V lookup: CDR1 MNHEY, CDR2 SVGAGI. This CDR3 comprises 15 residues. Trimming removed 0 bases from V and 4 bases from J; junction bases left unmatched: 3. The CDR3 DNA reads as TGTGCCAGCAGTTACTCGGGACAGCCTAAAAACATTCAGTACTTC. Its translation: CASSYSGQPKNIQYF.

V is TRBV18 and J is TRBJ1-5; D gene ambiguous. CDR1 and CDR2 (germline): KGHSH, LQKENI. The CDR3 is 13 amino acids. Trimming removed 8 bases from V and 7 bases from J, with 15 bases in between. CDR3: CASADWERQPQHF. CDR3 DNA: TGTGCCAGCGCCGACTGGGAGAGACAGCCCCAGCATTTT.

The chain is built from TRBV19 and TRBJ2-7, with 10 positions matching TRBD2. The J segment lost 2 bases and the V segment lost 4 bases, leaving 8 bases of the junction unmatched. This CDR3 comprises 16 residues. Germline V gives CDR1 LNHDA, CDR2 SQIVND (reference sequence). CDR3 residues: CASSTVAGGLPYEQYF. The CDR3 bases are TGTGCCAGTAGTACTGTAGCGGGGGGATTACCCTACGAGCAGTACTTC.

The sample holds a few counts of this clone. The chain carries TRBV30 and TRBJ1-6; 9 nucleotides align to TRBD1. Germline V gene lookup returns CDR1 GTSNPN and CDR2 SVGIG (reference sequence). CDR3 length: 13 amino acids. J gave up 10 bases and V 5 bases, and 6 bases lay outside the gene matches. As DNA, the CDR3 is TGTGCCTGGGTGGGACAGGGCGGATCACCCCTCCACTTT. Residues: CAWVGQGGSPLHF.

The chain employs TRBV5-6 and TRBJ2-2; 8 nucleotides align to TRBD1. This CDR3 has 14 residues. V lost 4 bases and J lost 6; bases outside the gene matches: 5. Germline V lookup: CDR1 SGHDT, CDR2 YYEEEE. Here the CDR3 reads CASSPGQVAGELFF. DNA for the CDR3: TGTGCCAGCAGCCCGGGACAGGTAGCCGGGGAGCTGTTTTTT.

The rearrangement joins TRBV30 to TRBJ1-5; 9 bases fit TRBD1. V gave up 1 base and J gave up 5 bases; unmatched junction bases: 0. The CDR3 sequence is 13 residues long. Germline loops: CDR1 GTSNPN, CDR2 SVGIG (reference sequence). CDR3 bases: TGTGCCTGGAGTGGGGACAGGGATCAGCCCCAGCATTTT. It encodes CAWSGDRDQPQHF.

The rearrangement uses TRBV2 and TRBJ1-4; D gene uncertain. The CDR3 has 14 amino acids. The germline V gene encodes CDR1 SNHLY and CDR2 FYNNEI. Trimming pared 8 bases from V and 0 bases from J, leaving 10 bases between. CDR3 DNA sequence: TGTGCCAGCTCGGACTTTACAACTAATGAAAAACTGTTTTTT. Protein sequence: CASSDFTTNEKLFF.

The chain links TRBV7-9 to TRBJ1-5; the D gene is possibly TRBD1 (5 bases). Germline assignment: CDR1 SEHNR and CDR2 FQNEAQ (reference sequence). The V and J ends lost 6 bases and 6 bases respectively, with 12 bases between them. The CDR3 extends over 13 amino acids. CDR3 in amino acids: CASSPDTAQPQHF. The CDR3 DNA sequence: TGTGCCAGCAGTCCGGACACAGCTCAGCCCCAGCATTTT.

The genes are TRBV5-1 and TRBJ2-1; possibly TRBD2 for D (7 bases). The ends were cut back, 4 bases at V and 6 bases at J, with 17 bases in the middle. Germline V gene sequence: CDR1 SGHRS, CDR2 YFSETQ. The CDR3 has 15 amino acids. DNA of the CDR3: TGCGCCAGCAGCCGGGAGGACAGTAGTATCAATGAGCAGTTCTTC. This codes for CASSREDSSINEQFF.

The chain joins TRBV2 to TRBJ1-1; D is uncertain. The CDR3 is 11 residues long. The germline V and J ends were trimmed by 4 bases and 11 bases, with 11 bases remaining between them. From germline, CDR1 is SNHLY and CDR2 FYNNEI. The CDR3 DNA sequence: TGTGCCAGCAGTGTTGCAGTCGGGGCTTTCTTT. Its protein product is CASSVAVGAFF.

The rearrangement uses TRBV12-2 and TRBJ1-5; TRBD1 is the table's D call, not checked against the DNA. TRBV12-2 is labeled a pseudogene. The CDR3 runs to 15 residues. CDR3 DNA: TGTGCAAGTCGCTTAGACAGGGTACCCAATCAGCCCCAGCATTTT. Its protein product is CASRLDRVPNQPQHF.

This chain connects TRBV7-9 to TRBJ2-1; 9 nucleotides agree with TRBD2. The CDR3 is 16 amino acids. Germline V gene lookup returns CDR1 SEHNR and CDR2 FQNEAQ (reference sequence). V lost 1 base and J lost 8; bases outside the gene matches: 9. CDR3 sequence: CASSLEIAGARDEQFF. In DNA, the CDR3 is TGTGCCAGCAGCTTAGAGATAGCGGGAGCGAGGGATGAGCAGTTCTTC.

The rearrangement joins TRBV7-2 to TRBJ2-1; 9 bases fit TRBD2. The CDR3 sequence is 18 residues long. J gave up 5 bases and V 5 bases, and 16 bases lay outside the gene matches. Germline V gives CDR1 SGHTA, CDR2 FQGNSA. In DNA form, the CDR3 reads TGTGCCAGCAGCCCCCGCGGGGGGGTGCGGGTTAAGAACAATGAGCAGTTCTTC. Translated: CASSPRGGVRVKNNEQFF.

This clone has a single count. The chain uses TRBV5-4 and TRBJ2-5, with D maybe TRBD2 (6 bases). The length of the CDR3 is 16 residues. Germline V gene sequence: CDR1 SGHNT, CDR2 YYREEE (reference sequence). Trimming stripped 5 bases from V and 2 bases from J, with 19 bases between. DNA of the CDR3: TGTGCCAGCAGGGTAAGGGGCGGAGGGCGTCAAGAGACCCAGTACTTC. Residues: CASRVRGGGRQETQYF. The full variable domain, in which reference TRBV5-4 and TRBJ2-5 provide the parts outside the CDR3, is ETGVTQSPTHLIKTRGQQVTLRCSSQSGHNTVSWYQQALGQGPQFIFQYYREEENGRGNFPPRFSGLQFPNYSSELNVNALELDDSALYLCASRVRGGGRQETQYFGPGTRLLVL.

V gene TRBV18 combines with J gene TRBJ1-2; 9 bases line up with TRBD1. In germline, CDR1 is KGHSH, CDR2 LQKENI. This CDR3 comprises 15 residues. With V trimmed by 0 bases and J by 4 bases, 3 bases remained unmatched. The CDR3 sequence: CASSPPGQGFYGYTF. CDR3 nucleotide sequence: TGTGCCAGCTCACCACCGGGACAGGGTTTCTATGGCTACACCTTC.

CDR3: CASSQVKPGHMNTEAFF. In DNA form, the CDR3 reads TGTGCCAGCAGCCAAGTGAAGCCAGGACATATGAACACTGAAGCTTTCTTT. This chain links TRBV14 with TRBJ1-1; D is possibly TRBD1 (5 bases). The CDR3 consists of 17 residues. From germline, CDR1 is SGHDN and CDR2 FVKESK. Trimming shortened V by 1 base and J by 0 bases, and 15 bases separated the two germline ends. Full variable domain (outside the CDR3, taken from reference TRBV14 and TRBJ1-1): EAGVTQFPSHSVIEKGQTVTLRCDPISGHDNLYWYRRVMGKEIKFLLHFVKESKQDESGMPNNRFLAERTGGTYSTLKVQPAELEDSGVYFCASSQVKPGHMNTEAFFGQGTRLTVV.

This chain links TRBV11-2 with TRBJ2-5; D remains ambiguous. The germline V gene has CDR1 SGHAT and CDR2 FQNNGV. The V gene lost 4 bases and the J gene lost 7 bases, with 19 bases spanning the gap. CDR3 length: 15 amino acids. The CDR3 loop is CASSSAAHAEGTQYF. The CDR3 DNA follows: TGTGCCAGCAGCTCGGCGGCCCACGCCGAAGGGACCCAGTACTTC. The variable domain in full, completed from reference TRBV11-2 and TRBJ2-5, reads EAGVAQSPRYKIIEKRQSVAFWCNPISGHATLYWYQQILGQGPKLLIQFQNNGVVDDSQLPKDRFSAERLKGVDSTLKIQPAKLEDSAVYLCASSSAAHAEGTQYFGPGTRLLVL.

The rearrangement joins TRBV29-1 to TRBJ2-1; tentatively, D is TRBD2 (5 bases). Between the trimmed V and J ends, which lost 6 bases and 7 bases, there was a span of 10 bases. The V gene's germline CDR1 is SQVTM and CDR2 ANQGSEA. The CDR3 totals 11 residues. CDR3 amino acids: CSVIGENEQFF. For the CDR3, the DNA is TGCAGCGTCATCGGGGAGAATGAGCAGTTCTTC.

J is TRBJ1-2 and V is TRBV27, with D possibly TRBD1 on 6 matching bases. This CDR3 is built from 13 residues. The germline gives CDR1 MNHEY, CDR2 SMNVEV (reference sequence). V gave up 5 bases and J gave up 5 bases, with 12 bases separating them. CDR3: CASSATGPYGYTF. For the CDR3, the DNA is TGTGCCAGCAGTGCGACAGGACCATATGGCTACACCTTC.